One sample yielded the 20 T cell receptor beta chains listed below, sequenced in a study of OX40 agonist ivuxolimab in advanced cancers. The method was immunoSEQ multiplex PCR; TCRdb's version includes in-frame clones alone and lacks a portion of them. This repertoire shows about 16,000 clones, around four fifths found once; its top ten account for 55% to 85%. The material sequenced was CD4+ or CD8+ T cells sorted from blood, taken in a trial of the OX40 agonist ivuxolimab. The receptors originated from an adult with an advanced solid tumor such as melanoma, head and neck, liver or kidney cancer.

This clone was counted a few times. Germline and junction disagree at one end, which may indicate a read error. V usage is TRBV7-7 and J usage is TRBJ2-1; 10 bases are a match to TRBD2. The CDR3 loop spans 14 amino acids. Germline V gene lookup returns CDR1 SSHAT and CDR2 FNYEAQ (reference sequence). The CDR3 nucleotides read TGTGCTAGCAGCAGGTGGACTAGCGGCGATGAGCAGTTCTTC. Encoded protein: CASSRWTSGDEQFF. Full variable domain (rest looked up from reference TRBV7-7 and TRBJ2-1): GAGVSQSPRYKVTKRGQDVTLRCDPISSHATLYWYQQALGQGPEFLTYFNYEAQPDKSGLPSDRFSAERPEGSISTLTIQRTEQRDSAMYRCASSRWTSGDEQFFGPGTRLTVL.

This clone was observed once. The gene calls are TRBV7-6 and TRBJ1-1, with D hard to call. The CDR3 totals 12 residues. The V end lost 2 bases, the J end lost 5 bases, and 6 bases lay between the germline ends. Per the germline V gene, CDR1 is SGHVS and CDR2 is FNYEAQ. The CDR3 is CASSLMGTEAFF. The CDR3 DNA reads TGTGCCAGCAGCTTAATGGGTACTGAAGCTTTCTTT.

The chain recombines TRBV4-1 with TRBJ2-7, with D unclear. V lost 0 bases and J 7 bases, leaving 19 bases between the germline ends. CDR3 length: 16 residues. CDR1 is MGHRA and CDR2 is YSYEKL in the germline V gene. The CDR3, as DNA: TGCGCCAGCAGCCAAGATCAGGTCCCCCGGTACGGAGAGCAGTACTTC. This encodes CASSQDQVPRYGEQYF.

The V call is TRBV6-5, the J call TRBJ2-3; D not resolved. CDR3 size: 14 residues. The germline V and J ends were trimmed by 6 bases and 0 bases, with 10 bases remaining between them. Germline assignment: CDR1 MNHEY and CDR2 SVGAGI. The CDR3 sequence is CASSIAESTDTQYF. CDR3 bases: TGTGCCAGCAGCATAGCTGAGAGCACAGATACGCAGTATTTT.

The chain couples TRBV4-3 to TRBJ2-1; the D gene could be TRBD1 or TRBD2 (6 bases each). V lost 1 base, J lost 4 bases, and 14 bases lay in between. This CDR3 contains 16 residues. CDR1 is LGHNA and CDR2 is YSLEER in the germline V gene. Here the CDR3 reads CASSQGPGAPYNEQFF. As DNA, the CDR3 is TGCGCCAGCAGCCAAGGACCGGGGGCCCCATACAATGAGCAGTTCTTC.

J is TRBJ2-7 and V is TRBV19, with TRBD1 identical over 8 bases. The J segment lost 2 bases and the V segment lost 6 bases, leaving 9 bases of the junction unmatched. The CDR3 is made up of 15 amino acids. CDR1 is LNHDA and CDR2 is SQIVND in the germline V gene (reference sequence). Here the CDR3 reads CASSPGQGPTYEQYF. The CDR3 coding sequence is TGTGCCAGTAGCCCCGGACAGGGACCTACCTACGAGCAGTACTTC. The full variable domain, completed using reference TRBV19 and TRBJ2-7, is DGGITQSPKYLFRKEGQNVTLSCEQNLNHDAMYWYRQDPGQGLRLIYYSQIVNDFQKGDIAEGYSVSREKKESFPLTVTSAQKNPTAFYLCASSPGQGPTYEQYFGPGTRLTVT.

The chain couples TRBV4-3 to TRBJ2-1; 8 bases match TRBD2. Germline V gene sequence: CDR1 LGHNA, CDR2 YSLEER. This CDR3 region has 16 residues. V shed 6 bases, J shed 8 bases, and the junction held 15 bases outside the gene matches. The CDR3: CASRHPAGGRIDEQFF. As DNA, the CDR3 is TGCGCCAGCAGGCATCCTGCGGGGGGCCGGATCGATGAGCAGTTCTTC.

CDR3 residues: CASSQEGGGPTDTQYF. The CDR3 DNA sequence: TGCGCCAGCAGCCAAGAAGGGGGGGGTCCCACAGATACGCAGTATTTT. The chain carries TRBV4-3 and TRBJ2-3; D might be TRBD2 (7 bases). CDR1 is LGHNA, CDR2 YSLEER, per germline. Trimming stripped 0 bases from V and 2 bases from J, with 12 bases between. The CDR3 is 16 amino acids.

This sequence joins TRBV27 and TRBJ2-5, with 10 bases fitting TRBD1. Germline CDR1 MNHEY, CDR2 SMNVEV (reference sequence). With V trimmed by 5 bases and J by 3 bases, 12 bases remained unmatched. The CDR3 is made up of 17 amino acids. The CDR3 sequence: CASSADRDRGPKETQYF. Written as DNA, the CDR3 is TGTGCCAGCAGTGCTGACCGGGACAGGGGTCCGAAAGAGACCCAGTACTTC.

The CDR3 here is CASSIGLNYGYTF. The CDR3 region has the DNA TGTGCCAGTAGTATCGGCCTTAACTATGGCTACACCTTC. The chain couples TRBV19 to TRBJ1-2, with unresolved D. The germline V and J ends were trimmed by 3 bases and 1 base, with 6 bases remaining between them. The CDR3 totals 13 residues. The V gene's germline CDR1 is LNHDA and CDR2 SQIVND (reference sequence).

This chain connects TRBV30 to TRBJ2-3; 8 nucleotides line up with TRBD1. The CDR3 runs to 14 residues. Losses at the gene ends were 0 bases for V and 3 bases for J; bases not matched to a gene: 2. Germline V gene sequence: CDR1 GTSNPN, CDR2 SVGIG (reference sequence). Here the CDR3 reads CAWSVGQGTDTQYF. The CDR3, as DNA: TGTGCCTGGAGTGTAGGACAGGGAACAGATACGCAGTATTTT.

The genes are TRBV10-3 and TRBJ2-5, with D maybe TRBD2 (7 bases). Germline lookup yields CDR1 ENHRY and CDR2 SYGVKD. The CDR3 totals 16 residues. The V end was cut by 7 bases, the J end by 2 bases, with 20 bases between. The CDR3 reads CAITDQGGGPQETQYF. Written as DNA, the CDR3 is TGTGCCATCACCGACCAAGGGGGGGGCCCGCAAGAGACCCAGTACTTC.

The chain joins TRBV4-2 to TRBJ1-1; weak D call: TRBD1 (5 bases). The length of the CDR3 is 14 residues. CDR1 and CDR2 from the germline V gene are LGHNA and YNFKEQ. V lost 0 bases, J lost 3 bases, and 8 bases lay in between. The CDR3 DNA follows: TGTGCCAGCAGCCAAGAGGAAGGGGACACTGAAGCTTTCTTT. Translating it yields CASSQEEGDTEAFF.

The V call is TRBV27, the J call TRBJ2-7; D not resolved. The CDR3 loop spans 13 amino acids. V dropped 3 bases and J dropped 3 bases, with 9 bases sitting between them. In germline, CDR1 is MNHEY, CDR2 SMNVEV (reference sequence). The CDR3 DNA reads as TGTGCCAGCAGTTTTGGTCTGCGCTACGAGCAGTACTTC. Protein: CASSFGLRYEQYF.

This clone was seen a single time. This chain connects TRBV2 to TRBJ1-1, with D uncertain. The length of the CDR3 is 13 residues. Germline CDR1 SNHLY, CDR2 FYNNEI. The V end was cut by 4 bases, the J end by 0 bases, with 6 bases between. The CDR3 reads CASSGVLNTEAFF. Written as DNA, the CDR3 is TGTGCCAGCAGTGGAGTCCTGAACACTGAAGCTTTCTTT.

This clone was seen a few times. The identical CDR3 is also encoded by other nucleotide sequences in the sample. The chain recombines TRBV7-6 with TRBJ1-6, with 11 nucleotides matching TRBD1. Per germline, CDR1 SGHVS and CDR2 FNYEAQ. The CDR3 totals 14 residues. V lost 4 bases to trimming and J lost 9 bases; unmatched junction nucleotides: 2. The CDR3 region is CASSSDRGLSPLHF. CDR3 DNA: TGTGCCAGCAGCTCGGACAGGGGGCTTTCACCCCTCCACTTT.

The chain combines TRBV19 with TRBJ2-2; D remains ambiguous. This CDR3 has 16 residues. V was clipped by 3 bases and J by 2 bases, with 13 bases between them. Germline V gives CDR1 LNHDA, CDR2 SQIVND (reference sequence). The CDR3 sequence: CASSIRPKANTGELFF. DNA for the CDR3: TGTGCCAGTAGTATCCGACCCAAAGCCAACACCGGGGAGCTGTTTTTT.

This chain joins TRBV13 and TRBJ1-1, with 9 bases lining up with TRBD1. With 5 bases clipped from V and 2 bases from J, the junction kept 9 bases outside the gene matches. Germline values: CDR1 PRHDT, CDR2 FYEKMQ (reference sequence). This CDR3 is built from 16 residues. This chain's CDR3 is CASSATGGGINTEAFF. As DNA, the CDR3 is TGTGCCAGCAGCGCTACAGGGGGCGGAATTAACACTGAAGCTTTCTTT.

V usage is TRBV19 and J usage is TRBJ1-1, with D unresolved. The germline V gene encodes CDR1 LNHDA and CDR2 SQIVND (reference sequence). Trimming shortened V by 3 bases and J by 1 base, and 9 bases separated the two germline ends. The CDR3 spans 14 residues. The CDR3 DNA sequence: TGTGCCAGTAGTATCGAGGGCCGGAACACTGAAGCTTTCTTT. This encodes CASSIEGRNTEAFF. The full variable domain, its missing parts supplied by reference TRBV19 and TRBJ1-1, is DGGITQSPKYLFRKEGQNVTLSCEQNLNHDAMYWYRQDPGQGLRLIYYSQIVNDFQKGDIAEGYSVSREKKESFPLTVTSAQKNPTAFYLCASSIEGRNTEAFFGQGTRLTVV.

This chain's CDR3 is CASSPPLTRLAGVDTQYF. CDR3 sequence (DNA): TGTGCCAGCTCACCACCGCTTACCAGACTAGCGGGAGTGGATACGCAGTATTTT. The genes are TRBV18 and TRBJ2-3; 12 bases are shared with TRBD2. The germline CDR1 and CDR2 sequences are KGHSH and LQKENI. Losses at the gene ends were 0 bases for V and 6 bases for J; bases not matched to a gene: 10. The CDR3 is 18 residues long.